This T cell receptor (beta chain) was sequenced for a study of beta chain features in type 1 diabetes listed by TCRdb under 2018. In the study overall: Patients and healthy donors did not differ in mean age, gender distribution, total cell number or subset yield. A total of approximately 100,000,000 sorted cells were examined across all samples, and the number of cells per subset was strongly correlated with RNA yield. The study compared TCRB repertoires of sorted circulating CD4+ T cell subsets between recently diagnosed type 1 diabetes patients and matched healthy donors. Whereas all 28 donors provided naive and central memory subsets, regulatory and stem cell-like memory subsets were isolated from just 8 patients and about 8 healthy donors.

Overall study results and their limits: Naive, central memory and regulatory TCRB repertoires appeared to be more similar among patients than among healthy donors. Because cDNA rather than genomic DNA was sequenced, highly expressing activated cells could have been over-represented, although no difference in activation and CD3 levels was found between groups. PCR may preferentially amplify shorter templates, but because patient and control samples were amplified and corrected together, any resulting skew would affect both groups equally. A moderate but significant shortening of TCRB CDR3 length was observed in type 1 diabetes patients in all four CD4+ subsets. Only small numbers of individuals were included in the HLA sub-analyses, which left unresolved whether HLA type had any influence on TCRB rearrangement. Fewer insertions and more nucleotide deletions at VDJ recombination sites were observed in patients with type 1 diabetes, implying thymic rearrangement abnormalities.

Each donor gave one peripheral blood draw, averaging approximately 120 mL, which was collected into heparinised tubes. A BD FACSAria II was used to sort naive, central memory, regulatory and stem cell-like memory CD4+ T cells with a panel that included CD45RO, CCR7, CD25, CD127, CD95 and CD27. Purity was above 95% for every sorted population. PBMCs were isolated right away by Lymphoprep density gradient centrifugation and were stained directly, without culture. To minimize batch effects, samples were stained and sorted in pairs, one healthy donor with one patient per experiment. To note about this clone: This receptor's antigen is unknown. It has no much larger one-base neighbor in the sample; base qualities were not kept.

V is pared back by 1 base and J by 1 base, with 17 bases lying between the germline termini. From a lookup of the germline V gene, CDR1 and CDR2 are LGHNA and YSLEER. The cysteine opens and the phenylalanine closes a CDR3 of 18 amino acids. Just the 54-base CDR3 DNA is kept, in frame starting at base 1. The entire amount of isolated RNA was reverse transcribed using the High Capacity cDNA Reverse Transcription Kit, so the sequenced TCRB transcripts were expressed ones. Naive, central memory and regulatory T cell samples underwent deep immunoSEQ sequencing, averaging roughly 3.4 million total reads per sample. Sorted cells were lysed in RLT buffer and RNA was extracted with DNase-treated RNeasy Micro or Mini kits, depending on cell number. Each cell subset was processed separately to prevent cross-contamination, with patient and healthy donor samples processed together. The immunoSEQ multiplex PCR was used to amplify TCRB sequences from cDNA, yielding 87-bp fragments that span the CDR3 region. Amplicons were sequenced on the Illumina HiSeq platform. In the paper's pipeline: PCR bias was corrected computationally using synthetic template baselines, and reads within Hamming distance 2 were collapsed, with unmergeable singletons discarded. Reads were aligned against IMGT so that V, D and J genes, CDR3 length and insertions or deletions at six rearrangement sites could be assigned. Within each subset, clonotype counts were normalized to sorted cell number, and only after that were true diversity and Gini coefficients computed with the tcR R package. The overlap coefficient, calculated on TCRB nucleotide sequences, was used to quantify repertoire sharing. Held by TCRdb, this immuneACCESS table contains in-frame sequences only and omits some clones. Under half of the omission traces to an unresolved V gene where checked; the cause of the rest is unknown. The V and J calls and the clone size are those of that table, but D and trimming were determined from the DNA. Here the sample has 150,000 to 190,000 clones; about 9.3% occur a single time. The top ten clonotypes cover around 0.5% of the sample.

The sample was central memory CD4+ T cells from blood. The chain employs TRBV4-3 and TRBJ2-4; D gene: possibly TRBD2, on 6 matching bases. The clonotype was recovered from a man aged 30 to 45 with type 1 diabetes. In nucleotides, the sequence is TGCGCCAGCAGCCAAGCCGTAGGAGGGCCAACGGCCAAAAACATTCAGTACTTC. Its coded protein is CASSQAVGGPTAKNIQYF.